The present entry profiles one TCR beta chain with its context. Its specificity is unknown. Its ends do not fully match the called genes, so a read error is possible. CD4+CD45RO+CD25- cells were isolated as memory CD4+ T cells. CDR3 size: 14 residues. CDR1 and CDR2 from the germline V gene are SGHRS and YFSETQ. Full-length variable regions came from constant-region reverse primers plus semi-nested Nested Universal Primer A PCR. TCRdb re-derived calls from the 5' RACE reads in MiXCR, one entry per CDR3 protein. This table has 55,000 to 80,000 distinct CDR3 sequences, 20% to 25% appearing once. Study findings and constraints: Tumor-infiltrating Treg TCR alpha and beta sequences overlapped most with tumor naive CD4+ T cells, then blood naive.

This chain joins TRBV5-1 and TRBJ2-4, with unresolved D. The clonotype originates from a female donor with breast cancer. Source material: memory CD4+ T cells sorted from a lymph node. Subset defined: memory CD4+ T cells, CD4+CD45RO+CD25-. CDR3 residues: CASSLAEAKNTQYF. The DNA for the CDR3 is TGCGCCAGCAGCTTGGCAGAAGCCAAAAACACTCAGTACTTC. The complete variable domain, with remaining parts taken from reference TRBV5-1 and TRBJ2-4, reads KAGVTQTPRYLIKTRGQQVTLSCSPISGHRSVSWYQQTPGQGLQFLFEYFSETQRNKGNFPGRFSGRQFSNSRSEMNVSTLELGDSALYLCASSLAEAKNTQYFGAGTRLSVL.